The 17 T cell receptor beta chains reported below all come from one sample, sequenced in a study of blood T cell repertoires in COVID-19. Sequenced by immunoSEQ multiplex PCR; TCRdb stores in-frame clones only, minus some. The sample records 30,000 to 40,000 clones, 90% being singletons. Sequencing input: peripheral blood. These receptors originate from a man at least 80 years old with acute or convalescent COVID-19.

The J gene is TRBJ1-2, the V gene TRBV7-8, with D perhaps TRBD1 (6 bases). Trimming removed 3 bases at V and 3 bases at J, with 11 bases between. In germline, CDR1 is SGHVS, CDR2 FQNEAQ. The CDR3 is 14 residues long. CDR3 protein: CASSFGRGDYGYTF. DNA for the CDR3: TGTGCCAGCAGCTTTGGCAGGGGAGACTATGGCTACACCTTC.

The rearrangement links TRBV10-3 to TRBJ2-3; 14 bases line up with TRBD2. CDR1 and CDR2 from the germline V gene are ENHRY and SYGVKD. J gave up 2 bases and V 6 bases, and 4 bases lay outside the gene matches. There are 16 residues in the CDR3. CDR3 nucleotide sequence: TGTGCCATCAGCGGACTAGCGGGGGGCCTCACAGATACGCAGTATTTT. Residues: CAISGLAGGLTDTQYF.

The V and J genes are TRBV6-7 and TRBJ2-1; D is unresolved. TRBV6-7 is an ORF, and what it does is uncertain. The V gene lost 5 bases and the J gene lost 4 bases, with 9 bases spanning the gap. CDR3 length: 13 amino acids. CDR3 loop: CASSKLQYNEQFF. The DNA of the CDR3 is TGTGCCAGCAGTAAATTACAATACAATGAGCAGTTCTTC.

CDR3: CATSTRTFTDTQYF. In DNA, the CDR3 is TGTGCCACCAGCACCCGGACTTTCACAGATACGCAGTATTTT. The chain carries TRBV15 and TRBJ2-3, with D tentatively TRBD2 (5 bases). V gave up 4 bases and J gave up 2 bases, with 10 bases separating them. Germline lookup yields CDR1 LNHNV and CDR2 YYDKDF (reference sequence). The CDR3 spans 14 residues.

This chain connects TRBV7-2 to TRBJ2-1, with 10 positions matching TRBD2. CDR3 length equals 15 residues. CDR1 SGHTA and CDR2 FQGNSA come from the germline V gene. With V trimmed by 5 bases and J by 4 bases, 5 bases remained unmatched. CDR3 protein: CASSLGTSEYNEQFF. CDR3 sequence (DNA): TGTGCCAGCAGCCTAGGGACTAGCGAGTACAATGAGCAGTTCTTC.

DNA of the CDR3: TGTGCCAGCTCAGCCGGACAGGGCGGCAGGACAGATACGCAGTATTTT. Residues: CASSAGQGGRTDTQYF. This rearrangement joins TRBV18 to TRBJ2-3, with 8 bases matching TRBD1. J gave up 3 bases and V 5 bases, and 10 bases lay outside the gene matches. The CDR3 covers 16 residues. The V gene's germline CDR1 is KGHSH and CDR2 LQKENI.

The chain joins TRBV19 to TRBJ1-5; 8 nucleotides agree with TRBD1. Germline V gives CDR1 LNHDA, CDR2 SQIVND (reference sequence). CDR3 size: 16 residues. J gave up 0 bases and V 8 bases, and 9 bases lay outside the gene matches. The DNA of the CDR3 is TGTGCCAGTGGAGGACAGGGTTTTAATAGCAATCAGCCCCAGCATTTT. Protein sequence: CASGGQGFNSNQPQHF.

The chain carries TRBV10-3 and TRBJ2-2; D uncertain. This CDR3 region has 15 residues. Trimming left V 4 bases short and J 5 bases short, with 14 bases between. The germline V gene has CDR1 ENHRY and CDR2 SYGVKD. The CDR3 sequence is CAISVTPTLTGELFF. In DNA, the CDR3 is TGTGCCATCAGTGTCACGCCTACTCTAACCGGGGAGCTGTTTTTT.

The J gene is TRBJ1-1, the V gene TRBV19, with D unresolved. Between the trimmed V and J ends, which lost 5 bases and 1 base, there was a span of 8 bases. Germline CDR1 LNHDA, CDR2 SQIVND (reference sequence). This CDR3 has 13 residues. CDR3 sequence reads: CASSYTTNTEAFF. In DNA, the CDR3 is TGTGCCAGTAGTTACACAACGAACACTGAAGCTTTCTTT.

Points on this clone: The identical CDR3 is also encoded by other nucleotide sequences in the sample. V is TRBV18 and J is TRBJ1-2, with TRBD1 matching 7 bases. CDR3 length: 13 residues. With V trimmed by 2 bases and J by 3 bases, 0 bases remained unmatched. The germline V gene encodes CDR1 KGHSH and CDR2 LQKENI. The CDR3 coding sequence is TGTGCCAGCTCACCAGGGACAGACTATGGCTACACCTTC. It is translated as CASSPGTDYGYTF.

The chain couples TRBV28 to TRBJ1-4; D unclear. CDR1 is MDHEN, CDR2 SYDVKM, per germline. Trimming took off 1 base at V and 4 bases at J, with 7 bases between the two ends. This CDR3 spans 14 amino acids. CDR3 protein: CASSLFQINEKLFF. The DNA for the CDR3 is TGTGCCAGCAGTTTATTCCAAATTAATGAAAAACTGTTTTTT.

CDR3 nucleotide sequence: TGTGCCAGTACCAGGGGCAGGGTCGACTATGGCTACACCTTC. It codes for CASTRGRVDYGYTF. This chain connects TRBV19 to TRBJ1-2, with D possibly matching TRBD1 (6 bases). The CDR3 spans 14 residues. Germline CDR1 LNHDA, CDR2 SQIVND (reference sequence). V was cut by 7 bases and J by 3 bases, with 15 bases left in between.

The chain recombines TRBV12-3 or TRBV12-4 with TRBJ2-5, with 8 bases aligning to TRBD1. This CDR3 region has 13 residues. The V and J ends lost 5 bases and 7 bases, in that order; junction bases with no gene match: 6. Written as DNA, the CDR3 is TGTGCCAGCAGTGGGACAGGAGTGGGGACCCAGTACTTC. It specifies CASSGTGVGTQYF.

V and J are TRBV5-5 and TRBJ1-2, with D unclear. CDR3 length equals 15 residues. Germline V CDR1 and CDR2: SGHKS, YYEKEE (reference sequence). V was pared by 2 bases and J by 2 bases, with 13 bases between. Here the CDR3 reads CASSFPMSGNYGYTF. The CDR3 region has the DNA TGTGCCAGCAGCTTCCCCATGTCAGGCAACTATGGCTACACCTTC.

This rearrangement joins TRBV28 to TRBJ1-5; D may be TRBD1 (5 bases). The CDR3 runs 16 residues. V was trimmed by 2 bases and J by 6 bases, leaving 17 bases between them. Per germline, CDR1 MDHEN and CDR2 SYDVKM. The DNA of the CDR3 is TGTGCCAGCAGTTTACGGCGGTTTGTGGGGGGTCAGCCCCAGCATTTT. Its translation: CASSLRRFVGGQPQHF.

This clone appeared once. This sequence joins TRBV5-1 and TRBJ1-4, with D possibly being TRBD1 (5 bases). CDR3 length: 16 amino acids. V lost 4 bases and J lost 3, with 16 bases in between. The germline CDR1 and CDR2 sequences are SGHRS and YFSETQ. The CDR3, as DNA: TGCGCCAGCAGCCTTCAAGGAGGGGAGGCTAATGAAAAACTGTTTTTT. This encodes CASSLQGGEANEKLFF.

Of note for this clone: Likely a read error: the CDR3 ends without its conserved phenylalanine or tryptophan. The DNA is left out, because the CDR3 cannot be placed on it with certainty; the CDR3 is given as TCRdb lists it. The chain has TRBV6-5 and TRBJ1-2. The germline V gene encodes CDR1 MNHEY and CDR2 SVGAGI. The CDR3 region is 14 residues in length, termini included. The CDR3 is CASSRERTALGFGV.